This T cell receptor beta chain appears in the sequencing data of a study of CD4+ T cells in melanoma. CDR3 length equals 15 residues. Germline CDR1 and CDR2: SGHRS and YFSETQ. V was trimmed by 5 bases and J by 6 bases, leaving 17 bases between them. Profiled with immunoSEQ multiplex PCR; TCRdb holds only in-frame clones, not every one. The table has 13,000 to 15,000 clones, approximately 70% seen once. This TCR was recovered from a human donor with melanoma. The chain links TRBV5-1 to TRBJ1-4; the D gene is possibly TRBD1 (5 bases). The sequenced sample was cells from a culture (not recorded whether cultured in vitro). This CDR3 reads CASSGDPGPHEKLFF. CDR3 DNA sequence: TGCGCCAGCAGTGGCGATCCGGGACCGCATGAAAAACTGTTTTTT. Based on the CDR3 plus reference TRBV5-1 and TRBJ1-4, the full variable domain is KAGVTQTPRYLIKTRGQQVTLSCSPISGHRSVSWYQQTPGQGLQFLFEYFSETQRNKGNFPGRFSGRQFSNSRSEMNVSTLELGDSALYLCASSGDPGPHEKLFFGSGTQLSVL.